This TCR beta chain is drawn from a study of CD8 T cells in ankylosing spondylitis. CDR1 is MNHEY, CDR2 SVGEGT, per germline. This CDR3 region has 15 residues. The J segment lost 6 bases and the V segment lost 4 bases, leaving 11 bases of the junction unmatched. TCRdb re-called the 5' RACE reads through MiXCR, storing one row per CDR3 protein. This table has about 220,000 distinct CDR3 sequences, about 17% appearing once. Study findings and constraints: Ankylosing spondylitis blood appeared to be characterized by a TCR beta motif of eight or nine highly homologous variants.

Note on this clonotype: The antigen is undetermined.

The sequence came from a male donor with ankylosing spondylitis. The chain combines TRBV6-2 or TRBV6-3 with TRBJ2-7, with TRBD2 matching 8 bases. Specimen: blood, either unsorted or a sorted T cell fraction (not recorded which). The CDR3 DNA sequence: TGTGCCAGCAGTTCTCCCGGGACTAGAGTCCCCGAGCAGTACTTC. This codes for CASSSPGTRVPEQYF.